The entry that follows covers one T cell receptor (beta chain) sequence. Amplification targeted TCR beta CDR3 regions from RNA transcripts. During a first-round RT-PCR of the TCR CDR3, the HTBI primer set was used. Each CDR3 protein is one row after TCRdb ran MiXCR on the multiplex PCR reads. The sample carries around 430,000 distinct CDR3 sequences, 14% to 15% recorded once. Trimming at V came to 0 bases and at J to 4 bases, leaving 8 bases not matched to a gene. The CDR3 consists of 17 residues. Germline assignment: CDR1 SGHKS and CDR2 YYEKEE (reference sequence). The sample originates from a study of T cells in Graves' hyperthyroidism and ophthalmopathy.

The V gene is TRBV5-5, the J gene TRBJ2-2, with 8 nucleotides matching TRBD1. The sequenced material came from blood. The receptor was derived from a young woman with Graves' hyperthyroidism. Here the CDR3 reads CASSLAGAGGPTGELFF. In nucleotides, the CDR3 is TGTGCCAGCAGCTTGGCAGGTGCAGGGGGCCCCACCGGGGAGCTGTTTTTT. The whole variable domain, filled in from reference TRBV5-5 and TRBJ2-2, reads DAGVTQSPTHLIKTRGQQVTLRCSPISGHKSVSWYQQVLGQGPQFIFQYYEKEERGRGNFPDRFSARQFPNYSSELNVNALLLGDSALYLCASSLAGAGGPTGELFFGEGSRLTVL.